Below, 16 T cell receptor beta chains from the same sample are listed, as sequenced in a study of T cells after somatic rescue of genetic block (dated by TCRdb to the early 2020s). Library creation used the immunoSEQ multiplex PCR assay. The table comes from immuneACCESS by way of TCRdb, which keeps in-frame sequences with V and J called. Part of the clones is missing from these tables; in studies checked, under half for an unresolved V gene and the rest for unknown reasons. The sample data list around 67,000 clones, and approximately 91% of these were observed just once. The ten largest clones capture around 2.8% of the sample. Sequences were obtained from peripheral blood mononuclear cells (PBMCs). The source is a young man.

The chain couples TRBV7-9 to TRBJ2-3, with 8 bases matching TRBD2. This CDR3 contains 14 residues. V gave up 7 bases and J gave up 4 bases; unmatched junction bases: 7. Germline CDR1 SEHNR, CDR2 FQNEAQ (reference sequence). The CDR3 nucleotides read TGTGCCAGCATCAGCGGGGGCTGGGCAGATACGCAGTATTTT. Amino acids: CASISGGWADTQYF.

The V gene is TRBV19, the J gene TRBJ1-3, with D unresolved. The CDR3 is 14 amino acids. Germline CDR1 and CDR2: LNHDA and SQIVND (reference sequence). Deletions cut 2 bases from V and 2 bases from J, with 7 bases between. CDR3 nucleotide sequence: TGTGCCAGTAGTATACTGGGAGCTGGAAACACCATATATTTT. Its protein product is CASSILGAGNTIYF.

This clone appeared a few times. CDR3 nucleotide sequence: TGTGCCAGCAGTTGGGGGAGAAGGGCTGAAGCTTTCTTT. Translating gives CASSWGRRAEAFF. The V gene is TRBV27, the J gene TRBJ1-1, with D possibly matching TRBD1 (5 bases). CDR1 is MNHEY, CDR2 SMNVEV, per germline (reference sequence). CDR3 length: 13 amino acids. V was cut by 4 bases and J by 6 bases, with 12 bases left in between.

Here the CDR3 reads CASSQGQIFYEQYF. DNA of the CDR3: TGCGCCAGCAGCCAAGGACAGATTTTCTACGAGCAGTACTTC. The V and J genes are TRBV4-3 and TRBJ2-7; TRBD1 might be the D (5 bases). The CDR3 has 14 amino acids. V was pared by 1 base and J by 3 bases, with 10 bases between. Germline CDR1 and CDR2: LGHNA and YSLEER.

The chain carries TRBV2 and TRBJ2-5; 11 bases fit TRBD2. Trimming took 5 bases from V and 4 from J; bases not matched to a gene: 3. The CDR3 totals 14 residues. Germline values: CDR1 SNHLY, CDR2 FYNNEI. The CDR3 loop is CASSRLAGLETQYF. In DNA, the CDR3 is TGTGCCAGCAGTCGACTAGCGGGATTAGAGACCCAGTACTTC.

This rearrangement joins TRBV29-1 to TRBJ2-7, with 7 bases aligning to TRBD1. The CDR3 has 11 residues. J was trimmed by 2 bases and V by 7 bases; bases with no gene match: 2. Germline V gene lookup returns CDR1 SQVTM and CDR2 ANQGSEA. CDR3: CSAGQTYEQYF. Written as DNA, the CDR3 is TGCAGCGCGGGACAGACCTACGAGCAGTACTTC.

This rearrangement joins TRBV29-1 to TRBJ2-2, with a possible D match to TRBD2 (6 bases). In germline, CDR1 is SQVTM, CDR2 ANQGSEA. The ends were cut back, 7 bases at V and 2 bases at J, with 14 bases in the middle. This CDR3 region has 14 residues. The CDR3 here is CSAGGTHNTGELFF. The CDR3 coding sequence is TGCAGCGCTGGGGGGACCCACAACACCGGGGAGCTGTTTTTT.

In this sample, this clone turned up once. The chain uses TRBV28 and TRBJ2-2, with TRBD1 identical over 7 bases. The CDR3 covers 14 residues. Germline V gives CDR1 MDHEN, CDR2 SYDVKM. V was pared by 6 bases and J by 6 bases, with 7 bases of the junction left unmatched. The CDR3 coding sequence is TGTGCCAGCAGGGAACAGGGGTCGGCCGGGGAGCTGTTTTTT. It encodes CASREQGSAGELFF.

CDR3 amino acids: CASSQAEGQGYGYTF. The CDR3 bases are TGCGCCAGCAGCCAAGCAGAGGGACAGGGCTATGGCTACACCTTC. This chain links TRBV4-1 with TRBJ1-2; 9 bases align to TRBD1. Germline-derived CDR1 and CDR2 are MGHRA and YSYEKL. Trimming took 1 base from V and 4 from J; bases not matched to a gene: 4. CDR3 length: 15 residues.

The V call is TRBV6-6, the J call TRBJ2-7; D is undetermined. V gave up 8 bases and J gave up 2 bases, with 10 bases separating them. Germline V lookup: CDR1 MNHNY, CDR2 SVGAGI (reference sequence). CDR3 length: 12 residues. The CDR3 reads CASRALTYEQYF. The CDR3 DNA is TGTGCCAGCCGGGCGCTAACCTACGAGCAGTACTTC.

This clone was seen once. V and J are TRBV9 and TRBJ2-2; 10 bases are shared with TRBD2. This CDR3 spans 18 amino acids. In germline, CDR1 is SGDLS, CDR2 YYNGEE. V trimming: 9 bases; J trimming: 5 bases; junction bases outside the gene matches: 19. The CDR3 sequence is CATTQGGASGSGTGELFF. The CDR3 bases are TGTGCCACCACGCAAGGTGGGGCTAGCGGGAGTGGGACCGGGGAGCTGTTTTTT. The whole variable domain, filled in from reference TRBV9 and TRBJ2-2, reads DSGVTQTPKHLITATGQRVTLRCSPRSGDLSVYWYQQSLDQGLQFLIQYYNGEERAKGNILERFSAQQFPDLHSELNLSSLELGDSALYFCATTQGGASGSGTGELFFGEGSRLTVL.

This clone occurred a few times. The chain links TRBV7-2 to TRBJ1-4, with a possible D match to TRBD1 (5 bases). Germline V lookup: CDR1 SGHTA, CDR2 FQGNSA. Trimming cost V 4 bases and J 8 bases, with 17 bases left between them. CDR3 length: 15 residues. The CDR3 bases are TGTGCCAGCAGCTCGTCCGGGACTCTGGGGGAAAAACTGTTTTTT. Its translation is CASSSSGTLGEKLFF. Filled out from reference TRBV7-2 and TRBJ1-4, the complete variable domain reads GAGVSQSPSNKVTEKGKDVELRCDPISGHTALYWYRQSLGQGLEFLIYFQGNSAPDKSGLPSDRFSAERTGGSVSTLTIQRTQQEDSAVYLCASSSSGTLGEKLFFGSGTQLSVL.

This sequence joins TRBV6-1 and TRBJ2-2; TRBD1 might be the D (6 bases). V was clipped by 2 bases and J by 8 bases, with 12 bases between them. This CDR3 spans 14 amino acids. Germline CDR1 MNHNS, CDR2 SASEGT. The CDR3 here is CASSESGERGELFF. The DNA for the CDR3 is TGTGCCAGCAGTGAATCAGGGGAAAGGGGGGAGCTGTTTTTT.

This clone has only a few counts. The V and J genes are TRBV4-3 and TRBJ2-6; 9 nucleotides agree with TRBD2. The junction had 2 bases not matched to a gene; V was cut back by 5 bases and J by 0 bases. Germline lookup yields CDR1 LGHNA and CDR2 YSLEER. The CDR3 has 16 amino acids. The CDR3: CASSETSGSGANVLTF. Here the CDR3 DNA reads TGCGCCAGCAGCGAGACTAGCGGCTCTGGGGCCAACGTCCTGACTTTC.

V is TRBV7-9 and J is TRBJ2-5; TRBD2 is a possible D gene (5 bases). Germline V gives CDR1 SEHNR, CDR2 FQNEAQ (reference sequence). This CDR3 is built from 16 residues. The V end lost 0 bases, the J end lost 0 bases, and 11 bases lay between the germline ends. The CDR3 spells CASSLAAEVDQETQYF. Here the CDR3 DNA reads TGTGCCAGCAGCTTAGCGGCGGAGGTGGACCAAGAGACCCAGTACTTC.

The chain combines TRBV19 with TRBJ1-2, with a tentative D call TRBD1 (5 bases). The ends were cut back, 5 bases at V and 3 bases at J, with 10 bases in the middle. Germline lookup yields CDR1 LNHDA and CDR2 SQIVND (reference sequence). This CDR3 is 13 amino acids long. In DNA, the CDR3 is TGTGCCAGTAGTCTGGGGCTGGACTATGGCTACACCTTC. Translating it yields CASSLGLDYGYTF. Complete variable domain (other parts from reference TRBV19 and TRBJ1-2): DGGITQSPKYLFRKEGQNVTLSCEQNLNHDAMYWYRQDPGQGLRLIYYSQIVNDFQKGDIAEGYSVSREKKESFPLTVTSAQKNPTAFYLCASSLGLDYGYTFGSGTRLTVV.